This TCR beta chain emerged from a study of identifying expanded T cells in peripheral blood. TCRdb keeps only in-frame clones here, not all; method: immunoSEQ multiplex PCR. The sample carries 45,000 to 60,000 clones, approximately 80% recorded once. CDR3 length: 14 amino acids. Germline V gives CDR1 SGHDT, CDR2 YYEEEE. The V and J ends lost 2 bases and 1 base respectively, with 9 bases between them. This clone has just one count. The chain couples TRBV5-6 to TRBJ2-5; D tentatively fits TRBD1 or TRBD2 (5 bases each). Sample: blood. This TCR was sampled from a person between 18 and 75 years old in good health. As DNA, the CDR3 is TGTGCCAGCAGCTTATCGGGGCTCCAAGAGACCCAGTACTTC. This gives the protein CASSLSGLQETQYF.